This passage covers 9 T cell receptor beta chains from one sample sequenced in a study of T cells in Graves' hyperthyroidism and ophthalmopathy (dated by TCRdb to about 2019). The library was generated by multiplex PCR. Sequencing instrument: Illumina HiSeq 2000. The TCR beta CDR3 regions were amplified from the RNA transcripts. The TCR CDR3 was subjected to a first round of RT-PCR using the HTBI primer set and the Qiagen OneStep RT-PCR kit. TCRdb trimmed the raw reads at Q25, called clones with MiXCR and kept productive beta chains. Each CDR3 protein gets just one entry, which takes the most common genes and DNA from the rows behind it. Recorded for this sample are about 370,000 distinct CDR3 sequences; 13% to 15% of them occurred a single time. The biggest ten clones account for approximately 19% of the sample. Sequenced material: blood. These receptor sequences come from a woman aged 60 to 75 with Graves' ophthalmopathy.

This clonotype occurred a few times. This chain joins TRBV6-9 and TRBJ1-1, with a weak D call TRBD1 (6 bases). CDR1 is MNHGY, CDR2 SVAAGI, per germline. The CDR3 has 14 amino acids. Deletions cut 3 bases from V and 5 bases from J, with 13 bases between. The CDR3 reads CASSYGQGITEAFF. CDR3 coding DNA: TGTGCCAGCAGTTACGGTCAGGGGATAACTGAAGCTTTCTTT.

The chain recombines TRBV5-6 with TRBJ2-1, with TRBD2 identical over 7 bases. This CDR3 has 20 amino acids. V lost 2 bases and J lost 3; bases outside the gene matches: 20. Germline V lookup: CDR1 SGHDT, CDR2 YYEEEE. The CDR3: CASSFSSWLAESLNYNEQFF. CDR3 nucleotides: TGTGCCAGCAGCTTTAGTAGCTGGCTAGCGGAAAGCCTGAACTACAATGAGCAGTTCTTC.

This clonotype came up many times. The chain combines TRBV7-3 with TRBJ2-5, with D possibly matching TRBD1 (5 bases). Trimming cost V 3 bases and J 1 base, with 12 bases left between them. The CDR3 contains 15 residues. Per the germline V gene, CDR1 is SGHTA and CDR2 is FQGTGA. The CDR3 region is CASSFLGRAQETQYF. The CDR3 region has the DNA TGTGCCAGCAGCTTTCTCGGCAGGGCCCAAGAGACCCAGTACTTC. The complete variable domain, with remaining parts taken from reference TRBV7-3 and TRBJ2-5, reads GAGVSQTPSNKVTEKGKYVELRCDPISGHTALYWYRQSLGQGPEFLIYFQGTGAADDSGLPNDRFFAVRPEGSVSTLKIQRTERGDSAVYLCASSFLGRAQETQYFGPGTRLLVL.

This clonotype was observed at least ten times. J is TRBJ2-3 and V is TRBV7-3; tentatively, D is TRBD2 (6 bases). Trimming pared 5 bases from V and 0 bases from J, leaving 9 bases between. Germline V lookup: CDR1 SGHTA, CDR2 FQGTGA. The length of the CDR3 is 14 residues. CDR3: CASSAEGSTDTQYF. In DNA, the CDR3 is TGTGCCAGCAGCGCGGAGGGTAGCACAGATACGCAGTATTTT. Full variable domain (rest looked up from reference TRBV7-3 and TRBJ2-3): GAGVSQTPSNKVTEKGKYVELRCDPISGHTALYWYRQSLGQGPEFLIYFQGTGAADDSGLPNDRFFAVRPEGSVSTLKIQRTERGDSAVYLCASSAEGSTDTQYFGPGTRLTVL.

This clonotype has a handful of counts. At one end the junction does not follow the germline gene, possibly because of a read error. The chain couples TRBV4-2 to TRBJ2-3, with a tentative D call TRBD2 (6 bases). The CDR3 length is 18 residues. Per the germline V gene, CDR1 is LGHNA and CDR2 is YNFKEQ. The CDR3 nucleotides are TGTGCCAGCAGACAAGGAAGGGTAGGCGGGATGGGCACAGATACGCAGTATTTT. It translates to CASRQGRVGGMGTDTQYF.

This clonotype was found once. The V and J genes are TRBV5-1 and TRBJ2-7, with D perhaps matching TRBD1 (5 bases). The V gene lost 4 bases and the J gene lost 4 bases, with 15 bases spanning the gap. From germline, CDR1 is SGHRS and CDR2 YFSETQ. CDR3 length: 14 amino acids. CDR3 nucleotides: TGCGCCAGCAGCCCGGACATCTCCCAGTACGAGCAGTACTTC. It specifies CASSPDISQYEQYF.

V usage is TRBV10-3 and J usage is TRBJ2-3; 8 positions match TRBD1. This CDR3 is built from 13 residues. Unmatched junction bases numbered 4, after V lost 8 bases and J lost 3 bases. CDR1 and CDR2 (germline): ENHRY, SYGVKD. The CDR3 protein is CAISTGGTDTQYF. DNA of the CDR3: TGTGCCATCTCCACAGGGGGTACAGATACGCAGTATTTT.

Concerning this clonotype itself: A clone one base away is much larger, so this may be a read error. The V gene is TRBV7-2, the J gene TRBJ2-3; 8 positions agree with TRBD1. Trimming cost V 4 bases and J 3 bases; bases outside gene matches: 6. The CDR3 sequence is 15 residues long. Germline-derived CDR1 and CDR2 are SGHTA and FQGNSA. The CDR3 bases are TGTGCCAGCAGCTCCCTACAGGGGGGTACAGATACGCAGTATTTT. Translating gives CASSSLQGGTDTQYF. The complete variable domain, with remaining parts taken from reference TRBV7-2 and TRBJ2-3, reads GAGVSQSPSNKVTEKGKDVELRCDPISGHTALYWYRQSLGQGLEFLIYFQGNSAPDKSGLPSDRFSAERTGGSVSTLTIQRTQQEDSAVYLCASSSLQGGTDTQYFGPGTRLTVL.

The genes are TRBV7-9 and TRBJ2-7, with no clear D. Germline V lookup: CDR1 SEHNR, CDR2 FQNEAQ (reference sequence). The CDR3 has 14 amino acids. The V end lost 5 bases, the J end lost 6 bases, and 17 bases lay between the germline ends. CDR3 region: CASSPDQGWSEQYF. In nucleotides, the CDR3 is TGTGCCAGCAGCCCGGACCAAGGATGGTCCGAGCAGTACTTC.